This T cell receptor (beta chain) was recovered during a study of shared clonotypes between healthy human individuals. Study results and limitations: Represented diversity, genetic and exposure-history alike, was limited by few donors. Clonotypes which were not shared had lower generation probabilities than clonotypes that all four donors shared.

With regard to this clone: Antigen: not known.

V was trimmed by 4 bases and J by 6 bases, leaving 7 bases between them. This CDR3 contains 12 residues. Germline assignment: CDR1 SNHLY and CDR2 FYNNEI. In the original processing: Because ImmunoSEQ provided only junction sequences with no quality scores, the filtering differed. Profiling relied on immunoSEQ multiplex PCR, and the TCRdb table lists in-frame clones only, not all of them. Clone size and V and J calls were adopted from that table, with D and trimming inferred from the DNA. This table holds 2 million to 2.5 million clones, roughly 93% found once. The clonotype originates from a man aged 18 to 35 in good health. Some clones in this sample may be carry-over from other donors' samples. The sequenced sample was naive CD4+ T cells from PBMCs. Subset indicated: CD45RA+ positively selected. V usage is TRBV2 and J usage is TRBJ1-5; D gene unclear. CDR3 nucleotide sequence: TGTGCCAGCAGTGCGTACCCTCAGCCCCAGCATTTT. It specifies CASSAYPQPQHF.